This T cell receptor beta chain is drawn from a study of neoadjuvant anti-PD-1 for oral cavity cancer. Documented time point: after neoadjuvant nivolumab, at surgical resection. The CDR3 runs to 18 residues. Germline assignment: CDR1 SGHVS and CDR2 FQNEAQ. V was pared by 5 bases and J by 5 bases, with 19 bases of the junction left unmatched. Clones were read by immunoSEQ multiplex PCR, and TCRdb kept only the in-frame ones, dropping some. The data contain some 14,000 clones, more than 75% of them singletons. V usage is TRBV7-8 and J usage is TRBJ2-3; 7 nucleotides line up with TRBD2. The clonotype comes from a person aged 35-79 years with oral cavity squamous cell carcinoma. The sequencing here drew on PBMCs, taken after nivolumab (anti-PD-1) treatment. CDR3 residues: CASSPISARGETRDTQYF. The CDR3 DNA follows: TGTGCCAGCAGCCCCATTAGTGCCCGGGGGGAGACTAGAGATACGCAGTATTTT.